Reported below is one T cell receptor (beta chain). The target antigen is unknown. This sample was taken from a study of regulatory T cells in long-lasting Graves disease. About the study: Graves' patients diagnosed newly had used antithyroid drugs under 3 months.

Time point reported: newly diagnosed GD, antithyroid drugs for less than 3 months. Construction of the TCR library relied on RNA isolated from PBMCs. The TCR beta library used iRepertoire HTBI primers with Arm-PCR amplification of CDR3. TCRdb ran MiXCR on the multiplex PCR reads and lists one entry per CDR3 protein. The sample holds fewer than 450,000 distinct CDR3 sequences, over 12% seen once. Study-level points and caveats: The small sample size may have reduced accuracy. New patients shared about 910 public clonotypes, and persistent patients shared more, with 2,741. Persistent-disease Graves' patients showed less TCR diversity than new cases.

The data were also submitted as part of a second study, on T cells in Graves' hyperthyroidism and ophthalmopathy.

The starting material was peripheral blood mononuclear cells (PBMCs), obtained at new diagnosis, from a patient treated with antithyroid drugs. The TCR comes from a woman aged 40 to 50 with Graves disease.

CDR3: CAISSGMRTADQETQYF. The CDR3 nucleotides read TGTGCCATCAGTTCCGGGATGCGAACTGCCGATCAAGAGACCCAGTACTTC. The chain recombines TRBV10-3 with TRBJ2-5, with D perhaps matching TRBD2 (5 bases). Germline V gene sequence: CDR1 ENHRY, CDR2 SYGVKD. Trimming stripped 5 bases from V and 2 bases from J, with 21 bases between. The CDR3 has 17 residues.